These T cell receptor beta chains were read from a single sample in a study of PD-1 and CTLA-4 blockade in melanoma. Sequencing used immunoSEQ multiplex PCR; TCRdb keeps in-frame clones, though not all of them. Among 34,000 or so clones listed, about 87% were seen once. The starting material was CD8+ T cells from peripheral blood, obtained from a patient given anti-PD-1 treatment. The receptor source for this set is a human donor with melanoma. CDR3s include the opening cysteine and the closing phenylalanine or tryptophan.

TRBV5-1 CASSLRQGALSTEAFF
TRBV7-2 CASSLATGNTEAFF
TRBV27 CASSPDWVSYNSPLHF
TRBV30 CAWSDGTGGPYEQYF
TRBV4-1 CASSQDPSYGGATDTQYF
TRBV7-8 CASSLSGSTEAFF
TRBV7-9 CASSLNSPYEQYF
TRBV6-5 CASSYGSSSEAFF
TRBV2 CASSEFGGEFWGLFF
TRBV6-4 CASSDRRDPYGYTF
TRBV28 CASSFPRQSQTEAFF
TRBV19 CASSMLSSGNTIYF
TRBV6-2/TRBV6-3 CASSYRGLNTEAFF
TRBV28 CASSSRDRGLNQPQHF
TRBV7-9 CATLWAGELFF
TRBV7-9 CASLPPIIQGGTGELFF
TRBV19 CASSMRQNTEAFF
TRBV24-1 CATSDLGTGMDTQYF
TRBV9 CASSVGAGTNVLTF
TRBV18 CASSPVRSLDGYTF
TRBV5-4 CASSLAGTEQYF
TRBV7-8 CASSSSGTGDVFSPLHF
TRBV25-1 CASSEGQGASTDTQYF
TRBV7-8 CASSLAGTSDVYTF
TRBV2 CASMEGILTF
TRBV7-9 CASSLVALSYNEQFF
TRBV30 CAWSDNQNYDEQYF
TRBV2 CAVWTARAEQFF
TRBV2 CASSGVFVGALPQETQYF
TRBV27 CASSLWTSPDEQFF
TRBV28 CASSLRDRPWEQYF
TRBV6-4 CASSDSGQGVADEQFF
TRBV5-1 CASSLGTGGAGNTEAFF
TRBV9 CASSAGLPGELFF
TRBV4-3 CASSQDRGLNTEAFF
TRBV14 CASSQEVPFTGELFF